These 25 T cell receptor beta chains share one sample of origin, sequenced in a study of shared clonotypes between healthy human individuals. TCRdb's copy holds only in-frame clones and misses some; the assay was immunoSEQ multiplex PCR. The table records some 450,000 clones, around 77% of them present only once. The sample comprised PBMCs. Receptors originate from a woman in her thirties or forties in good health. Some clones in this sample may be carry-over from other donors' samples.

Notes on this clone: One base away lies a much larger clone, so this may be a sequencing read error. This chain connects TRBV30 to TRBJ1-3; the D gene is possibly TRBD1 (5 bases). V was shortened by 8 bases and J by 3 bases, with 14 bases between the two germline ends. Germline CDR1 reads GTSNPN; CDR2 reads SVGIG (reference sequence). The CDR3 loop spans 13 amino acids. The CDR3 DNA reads TGTGCCCAGGTGGGGGGACTTGGAAACACCATATATTTT. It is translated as CAQVGGLGNTIYF.

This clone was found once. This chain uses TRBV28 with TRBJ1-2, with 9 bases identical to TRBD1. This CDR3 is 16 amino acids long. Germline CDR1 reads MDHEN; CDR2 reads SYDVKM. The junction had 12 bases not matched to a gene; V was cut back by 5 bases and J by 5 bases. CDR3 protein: CASSPGVDRGIYGYTF. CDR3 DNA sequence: TGTGCCAGCAGTCCCGGTGTAGACAGGGGGATTTATGGCTACACCTTC.

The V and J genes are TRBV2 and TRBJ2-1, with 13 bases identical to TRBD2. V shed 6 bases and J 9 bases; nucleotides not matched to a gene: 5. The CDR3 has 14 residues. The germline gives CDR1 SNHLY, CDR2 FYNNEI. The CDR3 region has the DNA TGTGCCAGCAGCGGACTAGCGGGAGCTTCTGAGCAGTTCTTC. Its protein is CASSGLAGASEQFF.

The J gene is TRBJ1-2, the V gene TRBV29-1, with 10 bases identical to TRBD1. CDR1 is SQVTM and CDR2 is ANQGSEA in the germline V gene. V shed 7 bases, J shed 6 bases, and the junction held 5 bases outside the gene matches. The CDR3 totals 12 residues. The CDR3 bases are TGCAGCGGGGACAGGGGAGTAGATGGCTACACCTTC. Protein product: CSGDRGVDGYTF.

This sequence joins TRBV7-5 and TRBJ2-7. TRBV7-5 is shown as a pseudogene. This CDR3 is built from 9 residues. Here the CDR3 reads CSRHYEQYF. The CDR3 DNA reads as TGTTCCCGTCACTACGAGCAGTACTTC.

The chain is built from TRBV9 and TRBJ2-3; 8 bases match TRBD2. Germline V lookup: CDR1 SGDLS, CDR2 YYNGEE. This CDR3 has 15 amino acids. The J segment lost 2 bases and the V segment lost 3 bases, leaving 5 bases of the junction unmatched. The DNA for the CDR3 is TGTGCCAGCAGCGCCGGACTAGCCTACACAGATACGCAGTATTTT. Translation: CASSAGLAYTDTQYF.

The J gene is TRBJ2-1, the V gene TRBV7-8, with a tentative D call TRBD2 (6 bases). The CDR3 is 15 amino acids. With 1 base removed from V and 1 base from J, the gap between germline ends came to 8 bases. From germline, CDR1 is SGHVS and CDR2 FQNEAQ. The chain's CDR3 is CASSLGAGSYNEQFF. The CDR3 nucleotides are TGTGCCAGCAGCTTAGGCGCGGGATCCTACAATGAGCAGTTCTTC.

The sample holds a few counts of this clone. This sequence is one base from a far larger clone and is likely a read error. The CDR3 protein is CALALDQIVAYGQYF. CDR3 coding DNA: TGTGCCTTAGCCTTGGACCAGATAGTGGCCTACGGGCAGTACTTC. The chain links TRBV30 to TRBJ2-7, with no clear D. Germline-derived CDR1 and CDR2 are GTSNPN and SVGIG (reference sequence). This CDR3 spans 15 amino acids. Using reference TRBV30 and TRBJ2-7 for the parts outside the CDR3, the full variable domain is SQTIHQWPATLVQPVGSPLSLECTVEGTSNPNLYWYRQAAGRGLQLLFYSVGIGQISSEVPQNLSASRPQDRQFILSSKKLLLSDSGFYLCALALDQIVAYGQYFGPGTRLTVT.

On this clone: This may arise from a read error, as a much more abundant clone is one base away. The CDR3 region is CASSPPTSGGSEQYF. Here the CDR3 DNA reads TGTGCCAGCTCACCACCGACTAGCGGGGGATCCGAGCAGTACTTC. This chain links TRBV18 with TRBJ2-7; TRBD2 aligns across 12 bases. The CDR3 is 15 residues long. Germline V CDR1 and CDR2: KGHSH, LQKENI. The V segment lost 0 bases and the J segment 6 bases; nucleotides outside the gene matches: 3.

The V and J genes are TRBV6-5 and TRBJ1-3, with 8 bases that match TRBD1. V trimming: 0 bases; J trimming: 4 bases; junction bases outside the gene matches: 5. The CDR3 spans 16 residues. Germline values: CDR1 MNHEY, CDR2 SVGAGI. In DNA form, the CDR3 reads TGTGCCAGCAGTTACTCTCGGACAGGGTACGGAAACACCATATATTTT. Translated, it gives CASSYSRTGYGNTIYF.

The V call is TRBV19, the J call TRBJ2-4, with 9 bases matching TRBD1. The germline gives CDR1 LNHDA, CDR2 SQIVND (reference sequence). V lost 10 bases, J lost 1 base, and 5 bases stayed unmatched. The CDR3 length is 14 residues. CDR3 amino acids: CATRGQGAKNIQYF. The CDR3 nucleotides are TGTGCCACAAGGGGACAGGGCGCCAAAAACATTCAGTACTTC.

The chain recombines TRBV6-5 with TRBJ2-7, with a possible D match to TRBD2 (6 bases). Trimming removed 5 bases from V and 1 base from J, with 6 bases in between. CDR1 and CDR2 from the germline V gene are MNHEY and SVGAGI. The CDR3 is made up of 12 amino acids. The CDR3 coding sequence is TGTGCCAGCAGTGGGGGGTCCTACGAGCAGTACTTC. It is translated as CASSGGSYEQYF.

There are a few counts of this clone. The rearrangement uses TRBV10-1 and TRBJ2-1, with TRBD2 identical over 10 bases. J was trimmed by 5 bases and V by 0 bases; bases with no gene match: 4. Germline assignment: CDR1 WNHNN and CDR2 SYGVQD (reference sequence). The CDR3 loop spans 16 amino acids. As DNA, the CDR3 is TGCGCCAGCAGTGAGTCGAGGGGACTAGCGAACAATGAGCAGTTCTTC. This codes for CASSESRGLANNEQFF.

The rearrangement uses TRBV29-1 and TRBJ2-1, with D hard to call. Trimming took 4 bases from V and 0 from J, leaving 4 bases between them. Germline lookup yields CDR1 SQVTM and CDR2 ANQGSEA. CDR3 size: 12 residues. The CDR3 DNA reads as TGCAGCGTTGGGAGCTCCTACAATGAGCAGTTCTTC. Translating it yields CSVGSSYNEQFF.

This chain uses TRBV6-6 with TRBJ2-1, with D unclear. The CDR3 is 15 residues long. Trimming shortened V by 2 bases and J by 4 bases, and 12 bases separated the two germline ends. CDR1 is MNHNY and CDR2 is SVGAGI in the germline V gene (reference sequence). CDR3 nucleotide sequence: TGTGCCAGCAGTTACATGGCAGCCCCATACAATGAGCAGTTCTTC. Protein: CASSYMAAPYNEQFF.

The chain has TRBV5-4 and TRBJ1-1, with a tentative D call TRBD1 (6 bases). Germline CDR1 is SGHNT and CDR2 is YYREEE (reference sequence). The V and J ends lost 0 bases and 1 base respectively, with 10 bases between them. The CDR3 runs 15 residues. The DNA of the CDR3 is TGTGCCAGCAGCTTGGAAATAGGGGGGAACACTGAAGCTTTCTTT. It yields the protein CASSLEIGGNTEAFF. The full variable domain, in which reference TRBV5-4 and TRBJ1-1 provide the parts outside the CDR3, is ETGVTQSPTHLIKTRGQQVTLRCSSQSGHNTVSWYQQALGQGPQFIFQYYREEENGRGNFPPRFSGLQFPNYSSELNVNALELDDSALYLCASSLEIGGNTEAFFGQGTRLTVV.

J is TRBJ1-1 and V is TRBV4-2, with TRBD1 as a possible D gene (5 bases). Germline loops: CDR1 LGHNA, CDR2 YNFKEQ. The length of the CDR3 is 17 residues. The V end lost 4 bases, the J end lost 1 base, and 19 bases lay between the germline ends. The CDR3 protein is CASSPSTPRAWNTEAFF. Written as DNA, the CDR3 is TGTGCCAGCAGCCCCTCCACTCCCAGGGCCTGGAACACTGAAGCTTTCTTT.

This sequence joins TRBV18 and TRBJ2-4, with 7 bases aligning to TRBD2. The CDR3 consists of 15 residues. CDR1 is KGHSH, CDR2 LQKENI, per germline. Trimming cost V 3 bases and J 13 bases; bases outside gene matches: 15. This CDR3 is CASSPGGSTGGEQYF. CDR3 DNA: TGTGCCAGCTCACCCGGCGGGAGTACCGGAGGAGAGCAGTACTTC.

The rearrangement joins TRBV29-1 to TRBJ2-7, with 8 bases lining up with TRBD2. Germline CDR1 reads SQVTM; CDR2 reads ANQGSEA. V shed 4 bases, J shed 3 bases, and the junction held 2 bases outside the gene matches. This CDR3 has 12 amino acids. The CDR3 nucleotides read TGCAGCGTTGTAGCGGGAAACTACGAGCAGTACTTC. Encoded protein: CSVVAGNYEQYF.

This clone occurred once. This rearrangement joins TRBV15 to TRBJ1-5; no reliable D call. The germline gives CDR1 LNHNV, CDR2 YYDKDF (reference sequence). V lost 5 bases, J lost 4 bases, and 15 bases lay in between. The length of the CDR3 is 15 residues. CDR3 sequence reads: CATSGNLRGNQPQHF. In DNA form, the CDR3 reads TGTGCCACCAGCGGCAACCTCCGGGGAAATCAGCCCCAGCATTTT.

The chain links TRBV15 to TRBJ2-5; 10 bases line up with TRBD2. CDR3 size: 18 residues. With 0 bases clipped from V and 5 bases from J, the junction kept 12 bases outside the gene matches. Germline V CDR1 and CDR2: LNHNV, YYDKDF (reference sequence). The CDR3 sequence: CATSRDSASGSRRETQYF. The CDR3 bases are TGTGCCACCAGCAGAGATTCGGCTAGCGGGAGTCGGCGGGAGACCCAGTACTTC. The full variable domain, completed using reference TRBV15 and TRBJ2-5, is DAMVIQNPRYQVTQFGKPVTLSCSQTLNHNVMYWYQQKSSQAPKLLFHYYDKDFNNEADTPDNFQSRRPNTSFCFLDIRSPGLGDTAMYLCATSRDSASGSRRETQYFGPGTRLLVL.

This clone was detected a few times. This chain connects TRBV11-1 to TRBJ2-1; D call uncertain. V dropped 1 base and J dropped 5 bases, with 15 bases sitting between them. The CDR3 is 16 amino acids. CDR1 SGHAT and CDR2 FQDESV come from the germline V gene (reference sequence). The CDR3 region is CASSLGPPSLHNEQFF. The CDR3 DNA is TGTGCCAGCAGCTTAGGGCCGCCTAGTCTCCACAATGAGCAGTTCTTC.

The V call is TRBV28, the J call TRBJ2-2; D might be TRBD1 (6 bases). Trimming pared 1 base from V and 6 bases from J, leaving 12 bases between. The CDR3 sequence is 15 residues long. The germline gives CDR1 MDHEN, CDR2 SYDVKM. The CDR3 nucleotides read TGTGCCAGCAGTTTATTGCCACAGGGCTCCGGGGAGCTGTTTTTT. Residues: CASSLLPQGSGELFF.

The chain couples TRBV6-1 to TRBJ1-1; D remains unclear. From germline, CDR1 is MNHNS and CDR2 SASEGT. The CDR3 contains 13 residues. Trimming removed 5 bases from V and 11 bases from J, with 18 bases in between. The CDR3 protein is CASSRNQLLWAFF. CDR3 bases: TGTGCCAGCAGTCGAAACCAGCTCCTTTGGGCTTTCTTT.

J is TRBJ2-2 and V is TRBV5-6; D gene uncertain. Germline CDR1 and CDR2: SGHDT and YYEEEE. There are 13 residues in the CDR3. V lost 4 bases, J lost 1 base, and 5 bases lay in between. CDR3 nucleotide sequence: TGTGCCAGCAGCACCAAGAACACCGGGGAGCTGTTTTTT. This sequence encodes CASSTKNTGELFF.